This is a list of T cell receptor beta chains from one sample in a study of response to subunit inactivated influenza vaccine. TCRdb re-analysed the RT-PCR reads in MiXCR, keeping a single row per CDR3 protein. The repertoire holds 550,000 to 650,000 distinct CDR3 sequences, roughly 12% seen once, with roughly 10% in the top ten. The sequences come from PBMCs from blood, collected on the day of vaccination. The receptors derive from a man in his forties or fifties who received an inactivated influenza vaccine. Each CDR3 is given with its conserved first and last residue. The D gene is left open where the match is weak. Clone size is given for some rows only: seen once, a few or many times, or a class if the clone is expanded.

clone_size d_call j_call v_call cdr3_aa cdr3_nt
. . TRBJ2-7 TRBV18 CASSPRWDSYEQYF TGTGCCAGCTCGCCAAGGTGGGACTCCTACGAGCAGTACTTC
. TRBD2 TRBJ2-3 TRBV4-3 CASSHKAGGPTDTQYF TGCGCCAGCAGCCACAAAGCGGGAGGGCCCACAGATACGCAGTATTTT
many . TRBJ2-3 TRBV12-3/TRBV12-4 CASSLMGPGISDTQYF TGTGCCAGCAGTTTAATGGGTCCGGGTATTTCAGATACGCAGTATTTT
. . TRBJ2-6 TRBV30 CAWSFGAGQPDLTQGANVLTF TGTGCCTGGAGTTTTGGGGCGGGACAGCCTGATTTAACACAGGGGGCCAACGTCCTGACTTTC
. TRBD1 TRBJ2-1 TRBV27 CASSVGTGGNNEQFF TGTGCCAGCAGTGTAGGGACAGGGGGTAACAATGAGCAGTTCTTC
. TRBD2 TRBJ2-2 TRBV12-3/TRBV12-4 CASSVTSGAGELFF TGTGCCAGCAGTGTGACTAGCGGCGCCGGGGAGCTGTTTTTT
few TRBD1 TRBJ2-7 TRBV6-2/TRBV6-3 CASKSRDRGPYEQYF TGTGCCAGCAAAAGCCGGGACAGGGGTCCATACGAGCAGTACTTC
. TRBD1 TRBJ2-2 TRBV20-1 CSANRPGTGGTGELFF TGCAGTGCCAATCGCCCCGGGACAGGGGGGACCGGGGAGCTGTTTTTT
many . TRBJ2-2 TRBV29-1 CSAINRGVGTGELFF TGCAGCGCTATTAATAGGGGAGTCGGTACCGGGGAGCTGTTTTTT
. . TRBJ2-7 TRBV28 CASSFSGTDYEQYF TGTGCCAGCAGTTTTTCCGGGACCGACTACGAGCAGTACTTC
many TRBD1 TRBJ2-5 TRBV27 CASSGQGSQETQYF TGTGCCAGCAGTGGACAGGGGTCGCAAGAGACCCAGTACTTC
few . TRBJ2-1 TRBV5-1 CASSLAGPYPSNYNEQFF TGCGCCAGCAGCTTGGCCGGACCCTATCCCTCAAACTACAATGAGCAGTTCTTC
. . TRBJ2-4 TRBV7-2 CASSPGINIQYF TGTGCCAGCAGCCCCGGAATTAACATTCAGTACTTC
many . TRBJ1-4 TRBV5-1 CASSFQGGEEKLFF TGCGCCAGCAGCTTCCAGGGAGGAGAGGAAAAACTGTTTTTT
. . TRBJ1-6 TRBV10-3 CAISESEGANSPLHF TGTGCCATCAGTGAGTCCGAAGGGGCTAATTCACCCCTCCACTTT
. TRBD2 TRBJ2-7 TRBV10-3 CAILAGVGEQYF TGTGCCATCCTAGCGGGAGTCGGGGAGCAGTACTTC
few . TRBJ2-2 TRBV20-1 CSASSVRWHLEGINTGELFF TGCAGTGCTAGTTCAGTAAGGTGGCATCTCGAAGGGATTAACACCGGGGAGCTGTTTTTT
many . TRBJ2-3 TRBV28 CASSLGGLSTDTQYF TGTGCCAGCAGTTTAGGGGGGTTATCCACAGATACGCAGTATTTT
many TRBD2 TRBJ2-3 TRBV28 CASSTSGRPDTQYF TGTGCCAGCAGTACTAGCGGGAGGCCAGATACGCAGTATTTT
. TRBD1 TRBJ1-1 TRBV7-2 CASSPQSGSQGAEAFF TGTGCCAGCAGCCCACAATCTGGGAGTCAGGGGGCTGAGGCTTTCTTT
many . TRBJ2-7 TRBV6-5 CASGGTGYEQYF TGTGCCAGCGGGGGCACGGGCTACGAGCAGTACTTC
few TRBD1 TRBJ2-5 TRBV7-9 CASSHIGQGRETQYF TGTGCCAGCAGCCACATAGGACAGGGGCGAGAGACCCAGTACTTC
. TRBD2 TRBJ2-1 TRBV20-1 CSAAGLAGAYNEQFF TGCAGTGCCGCTGGACTAGCGGGAGCCTACAATGAGCAGTTCTTC
few . TRBJ2-1 TRBV15 CATSRESNEQFF TGTGCCACCAGCAGGGAATCGAATGAGCAGTTCTTC
few TRBD1 TRBJ2-1 TRBV7-9 CASSPLTTGLSFF TGTGCCAGCAGCCCCCTCACGACAGGGCTCTCGTTCTTC
few . TRBJ1-1 TRBV5-1 CASRGALNTEAFF TGCGCCAGCAGAGGGGCCTTGAACACTGAAGCTTTCTTT
. TRBD1 TRBJ2-1 TRBV4-2 CASSQELGTAQIF TGTGCCAGCAGCCAAGAACTGGGGACAGCTCAAATCTTC
. . TRBJ2-7 TRBV20-1 CSARGTRGRNEQYF TGCAGTGCTAGGGGGACCCGGGGGAGGAACGAGCAGTACTTC
few TRBD2 TRBJ2-1 TRBV20-1 CSSERESFF TGCAGCTCCGAGCGGGAGTCGTTCTTC
. TRBD2 TRBJ2-1 TRBV19 CASSPTGLAGDVNEQFF TGTGCCAGTAGTCCCACGGGACTAGCGGGAGATGTCAATGAGCAGTTCTTC
. TRBD1 TRBJ2-1 TRBV10-3 CATATGVTYNEQFF TGTGCCACCGCTACAGGGGTTACCTACAATGAGCAGTTCTTC
few . TRBJ1-2 TRBV12-3/TRBV12-4 CASSSLPSGYTF TGTGCCAGCAGTTCGCTCCCGTCAGGCTACACCTTC
few TRBD2 TRBJ2-1 TRBV20-1 CSAQSSGGVDEQFF TGCAGTGCACAATCTAGCGGAGGGGTCGATGAGCAGTTCTTC
few . TRBJ2-3 TRBV7-7 CASSLLVGDTQYF TGTGCCAGCAGCTTACTGGTTGGAGATACGCAGTATTTT
few . TRBJ2-7 TRBV7-2 CASSFSSAGTDEQYF TGTGCCAGCAGCTTTTCCTCGGCAGGGACCGACGAGCAGTACTTC
many TRBD1 TRBJ2-4 TRBV28 CASSRQGARVKNIQYF TGTGCCAGCAGTCGACAGGGGGCCAGGGTCAAAAACATTCAGTACTTC
many TRBD2 TRBJ2-7 TRBV11-1 CASSQGLAQYYEQYF TGTGCCAGCAGTCAAGGACTAGCGCAATACTACGAGCAGTACTTC
. . TRBJ1-3 TRBV3-1 CASSQAADTIYF TGTGCCAGCAGCCAAGCGGCGGACACCATATATTTT
. . TRBJ2-7 TRBV18 CASSIRDSRLYEQYF TGTGCCAGCTCAATTCGGGATTCGCGCCTTTACGAGCAGTACTTC
few . TRBJ2-7 TRBV29-1 CSVEDYTGSDYEQYF TGCAGCGTTGAAGATTATACAGGGTCTGACTACGAGCAGTACTTC
few TRBD2 TRBJ2-3 TRBV5-8 CASIGRTSGRTDTQYF TGTGCCAGCATTGGAAGGACTAGCGGGAGAACAGATACGCAGTATTTT